A single sample gave rise to the 25 T cell receptor beta chains below, sequenced in a study of metastatic and nonmetastatic thyroid tumors. Each patient went into thyroid surgery without having received any treatment. MiXCR re-clonotyped the PCR reads for TCRdb. The sample contains roughly 3,900 clones, 36% of which appear only once. Material: tumor tissue. All receptors come from a female donor with papillary thyroid cancer or a benign thyroid nodule (not recorded which). Some clones in this sample may be carry-over from other donors' samples.

This clone was seen more than once but under ten times. This clone may be a read error of a much larger clone one base away. This sample also contains other DNA sequences that code for the same CDR3. The CDR3 reads CASSFRTSGSKKQYF. CDR3 coding DNA: TGTGCCAGTAGTTTCCGGACTAGCGGGAGCAAAAAGCAGTACTTC. The chain has TRBV28 and TRBJ2-7; 13 bases fit TRBD2. Looked up from germline, CDR1 is MDHEN and CDR2 is SYDVKM. The CDR3 totals 15 residues. Complete variable domain (other parts from reference TRBV28 and TRBJ2-7): DVKVTQSSRYLVKRTGEKVFLECVQDMDHENMFWYRQDPGLGLRLIYFSYDVKMKEKGDIPEGYSVSREKKERFSLILESASTNQTSMYLCASSFRTSGSKKQYFGPGTRLTVT.

This clone was seen a few times. The rearrangement joins TRBV28 to TRBJ2-3; 11 positions match TRBD2. This CDR3 has 14 amino acids. J lost 6 bases, V lost 4 bases, and 3 bases had no gene match. The germline CDR1 and CDR2 sequences are MDHEN and SYDVKM. DNA for the CDR3: TGTGCCAGCAGTTCTCCTAGCGGGGGGGATACGCAGTATTTT. It codes for CASSSPSGGDTQYF.

The chain is built from TRBV20-1 and TRBJ2-1; D remains ambiguous. V dropped 3 bases and J dropped 0 bases, with 15 bases sitting between them. The germline V gene encodes CDR1 DFQATT and CDR2 SNEGSKA (reference sequence). This CDR3 has 16 residues. The chain's CDR3 is CSASSHFLSSYNEQFF. The DNA for the CDR3 is TGCAGTGCTAGTAGTCATTTCTTGAGCTCCTACAATGAGCAGTTCTTC.

This clone was found a few times. J is TRBJ2-7 and V is TRBV19, with 14 nucleotides matching TRBD2. The germline V gene has CDR1 LNHDA and CDR2 SQIVND (reference sequence). CDR3 size: 15 residues. The J segment lost 7 bases and the V segment lost 8 bases, leaving 10 bases of the junction unmatched. The CDR3 DNA reads as TGTGCCAGTCGTCCTGGGACTAGCGGGAGTCGGGAGCAGTACTTC. Protein: CASRPGTSGSREQYF.

As to this clone: One end of the junction varies from germline; a read error may be responsible. The rearrangement uses TRBV7-2 and TRBJ1-1; D might be TRBD1 (5 bases). The CDR3 has 13 residues. The germline V gene encodes CDR1 SGHTA and CDR2 FQGNSA. CDR3 amino acids: CASSLGALSETFF. The CDR3 DNA follows: TGTGCCAGCAGTTTAGGGGCTCTCTCGGAAACTTTCTTT.

This clone was seen a few times. The genes are TRBV6-1 and TRBJ2-1; 8 bases align to TRBD2. The V gene's germline CDR1 is MNHNS and CDR2 SASEGT. V gave up 4 bases and J gave up 5 bases; unmatched junction bases: 4. CDR3 length: 14 amino acids. The CDR3 protein is CASSASGSNNEQFF. CDR3 nucleotides: TGTGCCAGCAGTGCCAGCGGGAGCAACAATGAGCAGTTCTTC.

The CDR3 protein is CASSVYQGIYGYTF. DNA of the CDR3: TGTGCCAGTAGTGTGTACCAAGGCATTTATGGCTACACCTTC. The rearrangement uses TRBV19 and TRBJ1-2, with D unclear. This CDR3 has 14 amino acids. The germline gives CDR1 LNHDA, CDR2 SQIVND (reference sequence). Between the trimmed V and J ends, which lost 5 bases and 5 bases, there was a span of 15 bases.

This clone was seen more than once but under ten times. This chain links TRBV5-1 with TRBJ2-2; TRBD1 matches 8 bases. The CDR3 sequence is 15 residues long. CDR1 SGHRS and CDR2 YFSETQ come from the germline V gene. J lost 0 bases, V lost 4 bases, and 2 bases had no gene match. The CDR3: CASSPTGANTGELFF. The CDR3 nucleotides are TGCGCCAGCAGCCCGACAGGGGCGAACACCGGGGAGCTGTTTTTT.

V gene TRBV12-3 or TRBV12-4 combines with J gene TRBJ1-2; D might be TRBD1 (6 bases). Trimming cost V 6 bases and J 12 bases, with 14 bases left between them. The CDR3 is 11 residues long. As DNA, the CDR3 is TGTGCCAGCAGCCGCGGGACATCCCACACCTTC. This codes for CASSRGTSHTF.

To note about this clone: A read error is possible here, since a much larger clone lies one base away. This chain links TRBV6-1 with TRBJ2-1, with D unresolved. This CDR3 spans 14 amino acids. Germline V gene lookup returns CDR1 MNHNS and CDR2 SASEGT. CDR3 region: CVSRNLNSYNEQFF. The CDR3 nucleotides read TGTGTCAGCAGGAACCTTAACTCCTACAATGAGCAGTTCTTC.

The chain couples TRBV5-1 to TRBJ2-2, with TRBD1 matching 7 bases. This CDR3 has 17 amino acids. Looked up from germline, CDR1 is SGHRS and CDR2 is YFSETQ. After removal of 2 bases from V and 0 bases from J, the junction contained 7 bases not matched to a gene. The CDR3 sequence: CASSLTATGTNTGELFF. The CDR3 region has the DNA TGCGCCAGCAGCTTAACGGCGACAGGGACGAACACCGGGGAGCTGTTTTTT.

V usage is TRBV20-1 and J usage is TRBJ1-6; TRBD1 agrees at 7 bases. With V trimmed by 1 base and J by 0 bases, 6 bases remained unmatched. Germline CDR1 is DFQATT and CDR2 is SNEGSKA (reference sequence). This CDR3 region has 17 residues. CDR3 nucleotides: TGCAGTGCTAGAGGGGCGACAGGGAGCTCCTATAATTCACCCCTCCACTTT. Protein: CSARGATGSSYNSPLHF.

V is TRBV12-3 or TRBV12-4 and J is TRBJ1-6; D is ambiguous. Trimming removed 2 bases at V and 10 bases at J, with 9 bases between. The length of the CDR3 is 13 residues. CDR3 DNA sequence: TGTGCCAGCAGTTTAATGGGGAGATCACCCCTCCACTTT. It specifies CASSLMGRSPLHF.

The table lists this clone with a few counts. The chain links TRBV6-1 to TRBJ2-5; 8 bases align to TRBD2. CDR3 size: 14 residues. The V and J ends lost 6 bases and 9 bases, in that order; junction bases with no gene match: 12. The germline V gene has CDR1 MNHNS and CDR2 SASEGT. The CDR3 bases are TGTGCCAGCAGGCTGGGACTAGATCGGGCGGCCCAGTACTTC. This encodes CASRLGLDRAAQYF.

For the CDR3, the DNA is TGTGCCAGCAGCCACACCGACAGTTCTCAGCCCCAGCATTTT. It translates to CASSHTDSSQPQHF. The J gene is TRBJ1-5, the V gene TRBV4-2; D might be TRBD1 (5 bases). Germline V gene sequence: CDR1 LGHNA, CDR2 YNFKEQ. The CDR3 covers 14 residues. Trimming took 3 bases from V and 6 from J, leaving 12 bases between them.

This clone came up a few times. This chain joins TRBV28 and TRBJ1-2, with TRBD1 matching over 9 bases. Germline V lookup: CDR1 MDHEN, CDR2 SYDVKM. With 2 bases clipped from V and 1 base from J, the junction kept 2 bases outside the gene matches. CDR3 length: 15 residues. The CDR3 region is CASSLPTGGNYGYTF. CDR3 coding DNA: TGTGCCAGCAGTTTACCGACAGGGGGTAACTATGGCTACACCTTC.

The rearrangement links TRBV12-3 or TRBV12-4 to TRBJ2-1; 11 nucleotides line up with TRBD1. V shed 0 bases and J 6 bases; nucleotides not matched to a gene: 4. The CDR3 length is 16 residues. The DNA for the CDR3 is TGTGCCAGCAGTTTAGCGGGGGGGACAGGGGGCAATGAGCAGTTCTTC. Its translation: CASSLAGGTGGNEQFF.

The chain employs TRBV11-2 and TRBJ1-1; 7 nucleotides agree with TRBD1. CDR3 size: 12 residues. V shed 6 bases and J 6 bases; nucleotides not matched to a gene: 4. Per germline, CDR1 SGHAT and CDR2 FQNNGV. CDR3 DNA sequence: TGTGCCAGCAGTTGGGACAGCGCTGAAGCTTTCTTT. Protein sequence: CASSWDSAEAFF. Variable domain in full (rest from reference TRBV11-2 and TRBJ1-1): EAGVAQSPRYKIIEKRQSVAFWCNPISGHATLYWYQQILGQGPKLLIQFQNNGVVDDSQLPKDRFSAERLKGVDSTLKIQPAKLEDSAVYLCASSWDSAEAFFGQGTRLTVV.

The chain uses TRBV5-1 and TRBJ2-6; 7 bases map to TRBD1. V dropped 2 bases and J dropped 0; count of bases not matched to a gene: 2. The CDR3 spans 16 residues. Germline lookup yields CDR1 SGHRS and CDR2 YFSETQ. The CDR3 loop reads CASSFAGGSGANVLTF. In DNA, the CDR3 is TGCGCCAGCAGCTTCGCAGGGGGCTCTGGGGCCAACGTCCTGACTTTC.

This clone was seen only a few times. V and J are TRBV12-3 or TRBV12-4 and TRBJ2-7; 9 bases fit TRBD2. Losses at the gene ends were 4 bases for V and 6 bases for J; bases not matched to a gene: 19. The CDR3 sequence is 18 residues long. This CDR3 is CASSSLGLSSGSFSEQYF. CDR3 bases: TGTGCCAGCAGTTCTCTGGGTCTTAGTAGCGGGAGCTTCTCCGAGCAGTACTTC.

The chain recombines TRBV6-5 with TRBJ2-1, with TRBD1 identical over 7 bases. The CDR3 covers 13 residues. V shed 6 bases, J shed 4 bases, and the junction held 3 bases outside the gene matches. CDR1 and CDR2 (germline): MNHEY, SVGAGI. CDR3 DNA: TGTGCCAGCAGGGGGACAGCGTACAATGAGCAGTTCTTC. Its translation: CASRGTAYNEQFF.

This clone was seen a handful of times. The chain has TRBV6-2 or TRBV6-3 and TRBJ1-6; D is perhaps TRBD1 (6 bases). V was shortened by 6 bases and J by 9 bases, with 15 bases between the two germline ends. The germline V gene encodes CDR1 MNHEY and CDR2 SVGEGT. The CDR3 extends over 14 amino acids. CDR3 sequence reads: CASRRGQSSSPLHF. Written as DNA, the CDR3 is TGTGCCAGCAGACGCGGACAGTCGAGTTCACCCCTCCACTTT.

This sequence joins TRBV28 and TRBJ1-5; D may be TRBD1 (6 bases). Germline V lookup: CDR1 MDHEN, CDR2 SYDVKM. Trimming pared 6 bases from V and 6 bases from J, leaving 12 bases between. The CDR3 loop spans 13 amino acids. The CDR3 protein is CASRQGLGQPQHF. The CDR3 DNA reads as TGTGCCAGCAGACAGGGATTAGGTCAGCCCCAGCATTTT.

This clone was seen more than once but under ten times. V usage is TRBV25-1 and J usage is TRBJ2-3; TRBD1 matches at 7 bases. V dropped 5 bases and J dropped 4; count of bases not matched to a gene: 3. The germline V gene encodes CDR1 MGHDK and CDR2 SYGVNS. The CDR3 totals 13 residues. CDR3: CASSWTGPDTQYF. The CDR3 DNA follows: TGTGCCAGCAGTTGGACAGGTCCAGATACGCAGTATTTT.

The chain recombines TRBV7-2 with TRBJ2-7; D possibly matches TRBD1 or TRBD2 (6 bases each). V gave up 5 bases and J gave up 2 bases, with 16 bases separating them. The germline gives CDR1 SGHTA, CDR2 FQGNSA. CDR3 length: 15 amino acids. This CDR3 is CASSPQPGATYEQYF. CDR3 nucleotide sequence: TGTGCCAGCAGCCCTCAGCCGGGGGCAACCTACGAGCAGTACTTC.